The subject of this entry is one T cell receptor beta chain. The antigen remains undetermined. The germline CDR1 and CDR2 sequences are SGHVS and FQNEAQ. The CDR3 is 15 amino acids. Trimming took off 5 bases at V and 3 bases at J, with 16 bases between the two ends. This sample is part of a study of shared clonotypes between healthy human individuals. Whole-study findings and limits: Four donors held about 5.1% of naive CD4 clonotypes in common.

Naive CD45RA+ and memory CD45RA-negative subsets were split from CD4+ cells. Assay execution proceeded at the deep level. Assay used: immunoSEQ multiplex PCR; TCRdb lists only in-frame clones, some missing. The sample lists 500,000 or so clones; 95% to 96% were seen once. The rearrangement joins TRBV7-8 to TRBJ1-1; D might be TRBD1 (6 bases). Material for sequencing was naive CD4+ T cells sorted from blood. The sample's subset: CD45RA+ positively selected. The sequence was collected from a woman aged 25 to 39 in good health. The chain's CDR3 is CASSRHRVPDTEAFF. The CDR3 coding sequence is TGTGCCAGCAGCCGTCACAGGGTTCCGGACACTGAAGCTTTCTTT.